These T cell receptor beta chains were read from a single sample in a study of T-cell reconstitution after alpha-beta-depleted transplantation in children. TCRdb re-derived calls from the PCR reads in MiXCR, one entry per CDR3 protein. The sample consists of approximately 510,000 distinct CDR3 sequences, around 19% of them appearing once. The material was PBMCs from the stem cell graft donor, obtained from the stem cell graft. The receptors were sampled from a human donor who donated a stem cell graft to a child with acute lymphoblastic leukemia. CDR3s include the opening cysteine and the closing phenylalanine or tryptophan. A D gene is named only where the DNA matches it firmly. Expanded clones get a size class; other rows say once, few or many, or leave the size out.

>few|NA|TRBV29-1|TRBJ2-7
CSVGGADSSYEQYF
TGCAGCGTTGGTGGGGCTGATAGCTCCTACGAGCAGTACTTC
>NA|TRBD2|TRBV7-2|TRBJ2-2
CASSLALRGRVRNTGELFF
TGTGCCAGCAGCTTAGCACTGAGAGGGAGGGTGCGGAACACCGGGGAGCTGTTTTTT
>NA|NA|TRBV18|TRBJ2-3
CASSPPGEFRHPDTQYF
TGTGCCAGCTCACCACCGGGGGAATTCCGGCACCCAGATACGCAGTATTTT
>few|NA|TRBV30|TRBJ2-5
CAWDPRRSETQYF
TGTGCCTGGGACCCTCGGCGTTCGGAGACCCAGTACTTC
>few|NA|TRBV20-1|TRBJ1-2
CSARGTSSYGYTF
TGCAGTGCGCGAGGCACCTCGTCCTATGGCTACACCTTC
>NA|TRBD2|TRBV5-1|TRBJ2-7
CASSPYRSGSAYEQYF
TGCGCCAGCAGCCCGTACCGTAGCGGGAGCGCCTACGAGCAGTACTTC
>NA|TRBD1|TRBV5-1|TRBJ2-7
CASGLGQVSYEQYF
TGCGCCAGCGGCTTGGGACAGGTCTCCTACGAGCAGTACTTC
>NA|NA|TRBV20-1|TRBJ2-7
CSARGVFSSYEQYF
TGCAGTGCTAGAGGCGTTTTCAGCTCCTACGAGCAGTACTTC
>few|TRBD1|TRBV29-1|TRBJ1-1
CSVTPQGARETEAFF
TGCAGCGTTACCCCGCAGGGGGCGCGGGAGACTGAAGCTTTCTTT
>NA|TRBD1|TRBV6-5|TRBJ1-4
CASSYGTGDEKLFF
TGTGCCAGCAGTTATGGGACAGGAGACGAAAAACTGTTTTTT
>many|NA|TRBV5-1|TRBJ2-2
CASSARDGELFF
TGCGCCAGCAGCGCCAGGGACGGGGAGCTGTTTTTT
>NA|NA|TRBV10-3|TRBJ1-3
CATAQGSGNTIYF
TGTGCCACCGCACAGGGATCTGGAAACACCATATATTTT
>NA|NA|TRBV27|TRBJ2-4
CASSLGTAVVDIQYF
TGTGCCAGCAGTCTCGGGACGGCCGTAGTAGACATTCAGTACTTC
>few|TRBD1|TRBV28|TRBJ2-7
CASTNRGRLALSYEQYF
TGTGCCAGCACGAACAGGGGGCGTCTAGCGCTCTCCTACGAGCAGTACTTC
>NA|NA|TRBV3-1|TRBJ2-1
CASSQRAKGGGMVF
TGTGCCAGCAGCCAAAGGGCAAAAGGGGGAGGAATGGTCTTC
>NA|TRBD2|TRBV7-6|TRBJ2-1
CASGVGTSALNEQFF
TGTGCCAGCGGAGTCGGGACTAGCGCCCTCAATGAGCAGTTCTTC
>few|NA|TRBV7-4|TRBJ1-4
CASSPDLATNEKLFF
TGTGCCAGCAGCCCTGACCTTGCAACTAATGAAAAACTGTTTTTT
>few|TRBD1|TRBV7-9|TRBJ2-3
CASSLRTGSADTQYF
TGTGCCAGCAGCTTAAGGACAGGGTCGGCAGATACGCAGTATTTT
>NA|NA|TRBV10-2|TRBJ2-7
CASSMGYEQYF
TGCGCCAGCAGCATGGGGTACGAGCAGTACTTC
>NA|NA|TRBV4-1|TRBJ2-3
CASTQRPGVTDTQYF
TGCGCCAGCACTCAGAGGCCGGGAGTAACAGATACGCAGTATTTT
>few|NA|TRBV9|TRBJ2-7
CASSVGVGDSYEQYF
TGTGCCAGCAGCGTAGGAGTAGGGGACTCCTACGAGCAGTACTTC
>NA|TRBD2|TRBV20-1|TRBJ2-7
CSASASGTYEQYF
TGCAGTGCTAGTGCTAGCGGGACCTACGAGCAGTACTTC
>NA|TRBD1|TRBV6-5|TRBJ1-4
CASSDSTGTNEKLFF
TGTGCCAGCAGTGACTCGACAGGGACTAATGAAAAACTGTTTTTT
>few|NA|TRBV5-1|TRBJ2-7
CASRGDSPHEQYF
TGCGCCAGCAGGGGAGACTCCCCTCACGAGCAGTACTTC
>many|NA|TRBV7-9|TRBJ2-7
CASSGDNYEQYF
TGTGCCAGCAGCGGGGACAACTACGAGCAGTACTTC
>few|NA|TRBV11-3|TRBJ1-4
CASSLGGNPLSGGEKLFF
TGTGCCAGCAGCTTAGGAGGGAATCCCCTTTCCGGAGGAGAAAAACTGTTTTTT
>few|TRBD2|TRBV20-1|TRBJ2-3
CSARDSGNPTDTQYF
TGCAGTGCTAGGGATAGCGGGAATCCCACAGATACGCAGTATTTT
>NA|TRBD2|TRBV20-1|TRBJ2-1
CSARPLAAYNEQFF
TGCAGTGCTAGGCCCCTAGCGGCCTACAATGAGCAGTTCTTC
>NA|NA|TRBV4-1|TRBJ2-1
CASSQVRRDEQFF
TGCGCCAGCAGCCAAGTTAGAAGGGATGAGCAGTTCTTC
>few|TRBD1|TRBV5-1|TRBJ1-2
CASSLGTGGVDYGYTF
TGCGCCAGCAGCTTGGGGACAGGGGGCGTCGACTATGGCTACACCTTC
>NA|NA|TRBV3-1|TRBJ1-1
CASNHSGGGTEAFF
TGTGCCAGCAACCATAGTGGGGGTGGGACTGAAGCTTTCTTT
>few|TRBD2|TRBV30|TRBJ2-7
CAWSVGAGVNEQYF
TGTGCCTGGAGTGTGGGAGCGGGAGTCAACGAGCAGTACTTC
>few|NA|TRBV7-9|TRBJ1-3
CASSLARISGNTIYF
TGTGCCAGCAGCTTAGCACGCATCTCTGGAAACACCATATATTTT
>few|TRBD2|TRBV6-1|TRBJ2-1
CASSASGRYNEQFF
TGTGCCAGTAGTGCTAGCGGGAGGTACAATGAGCAGTTCTTC
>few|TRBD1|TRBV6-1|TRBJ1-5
CASSQTGGSNQPQHF
TGTGCCAGCAGCCAGACAGGGGGTAGCAATCAGCCCCAGCATTTT
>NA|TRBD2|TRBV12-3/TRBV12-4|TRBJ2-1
CASTLGGSLDEQFF
TGTGCCAGCACCTTAGGCGGGAGTCTAGATGAGCAGTTCTTC
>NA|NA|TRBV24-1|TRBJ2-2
CATSEGPGELFF
TGTGCCACCAGTGAAGGGCCCGGGGAGCTGTTTTTT
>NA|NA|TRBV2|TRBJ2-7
CASSEVGPGWSYEQYF
TGTGCCAGCAGTGAAGTTGGACCCGGGTGGTCCTACGAGCAGTACTTC
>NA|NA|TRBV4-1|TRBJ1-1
CASSRDGRSEAFF
TGCGCCAGCAGCCGAGATGGACGCTCTGAAGCTTTCTTT
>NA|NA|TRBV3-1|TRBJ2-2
CASSHFEGGTNTGELFF
TGTGCCAGCAGCCACTTCGAAGGGGGGACGAACACCGGGGAGCTGTTTTTT
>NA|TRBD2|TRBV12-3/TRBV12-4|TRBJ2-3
CASTPGLAGGDTQYF
TGTGCCAGCACCCCAGGACTAGCGGGAGGAGATACGCAGTATTTT